Ten or more counts support the clone carrying this T cell receptor beta chain. Through Arm-PCR of CDR3 regions and iRepertoire HTBI primers, TCR beta libraries were built. A single record per CDR3 protein comes from TCRdb applying MiXCR to the multiplex PCR reads. Of about 540,000 distinct CDR3 sequences detected, less than 15% appear once; the ten largest clones hold over 7.5%. These data are taken from a study of regulatory T cells in long-lasting Graves disease. Time point: newly diagnosed GD, antithyroid drugs for less than 3 months. Extracted RNA from PBMCs served as the source of the TCR library. It was an endocrinology department in Xi'an, China, that provided the patients. A peripheral blood sample, roughly 8.5 milliliters in volume, was drawn into EDTA tubes. The CDR3 has 16 amino acids. CDR1 and CDR2 (germline): LGHNA, YNFKEQ. V lost 1 base to trimming and J lost 5 bases, with 16 bases between them.

These data are also associated with another study on T cells in Graves' hyperthyroidism and ophthalmopathy. According to that study: Disease duration under 2 months; hyperthyroidism patients were aged 18 to 65.

The sample in question was peripheral blood mononuclear cells (PBMCs), obtained at new diagnosis, from a patient treated with antithyroid drugs. The chain carries TRBV4-2 and TRBJ2-3; no definite D call. The sequence was obtained from a man younger than 45 with Graves disease. CDR3 nucleotides: TGTGCCAGCAGCCAAGCGGCCCATACGGACGTAGATACGCAGTATTTT. As protein: CASSQAAHTDVDTQYF.